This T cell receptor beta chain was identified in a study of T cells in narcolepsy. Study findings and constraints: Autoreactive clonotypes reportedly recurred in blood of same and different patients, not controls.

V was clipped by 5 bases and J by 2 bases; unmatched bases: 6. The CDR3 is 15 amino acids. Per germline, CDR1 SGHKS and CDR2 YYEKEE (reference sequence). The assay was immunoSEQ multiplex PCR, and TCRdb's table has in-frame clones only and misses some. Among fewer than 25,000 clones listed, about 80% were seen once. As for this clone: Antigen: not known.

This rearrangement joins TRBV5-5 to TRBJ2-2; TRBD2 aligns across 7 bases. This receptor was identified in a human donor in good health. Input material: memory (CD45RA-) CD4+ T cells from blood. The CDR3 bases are TGTGCCAGCAGTCGGGGGGACTCCAACACCGGGGAGCTGTTTTTT. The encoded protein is CASSRGDSNTGELFF.